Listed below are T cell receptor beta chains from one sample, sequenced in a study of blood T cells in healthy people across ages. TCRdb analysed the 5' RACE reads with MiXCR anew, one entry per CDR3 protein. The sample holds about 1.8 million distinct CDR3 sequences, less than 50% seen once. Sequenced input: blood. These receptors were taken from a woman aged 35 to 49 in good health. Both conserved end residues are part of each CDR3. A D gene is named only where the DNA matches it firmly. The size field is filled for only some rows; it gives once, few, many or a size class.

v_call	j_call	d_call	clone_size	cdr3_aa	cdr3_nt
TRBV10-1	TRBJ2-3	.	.	CASSKVSSTDTQYF	TGCGCCAGCAGTAAAGTTTCTAGCACAGATACGCAGTATTTT
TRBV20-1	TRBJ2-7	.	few	CSARGRPAYEQYF	TGCAGTGCTAGAGGAAGGCCAGCTTACGAGCAGTACTTC
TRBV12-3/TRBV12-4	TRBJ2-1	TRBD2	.	CASSLPSGNYNEQFF	TGTGCCAGCAGTCTCCCTAGCGGGAACTACAATGAGCAGTTCTTC
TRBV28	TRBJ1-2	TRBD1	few	CASSRDRGLYGYTF	TGTGCCAGCAGTCGGGACAGGGGGCTCTATGGCTACACCTTC
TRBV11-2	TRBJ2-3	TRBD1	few	CASSSRTGRTSTDTQYF	TGTGCCAGCAGCTCGCGGACAGGTCGTACTAGCACAGATACGCAGTATTTT
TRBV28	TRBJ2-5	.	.	CASIANNEQYF	TGTGCCAGCATTGCAAACAATGAGCAGTACTTC
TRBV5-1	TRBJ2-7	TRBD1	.	CASSFTTGVLSYEQYF	TGCGCCAGCAGCTTTACAACAGGGGTACTCTCCTACGAGCAGTACTTC
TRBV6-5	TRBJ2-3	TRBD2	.	CASSYSWASGRYTGTDTQYF	TGTGCCAGCAGTTACTCCTGGGCTAGCGGGCGATACACTGGCACAGATACGCAGTATTTT
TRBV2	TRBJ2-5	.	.	CALRGRPGKTQYF	TGTGCTCTCAGGGGCCGCCCTGGAAAGACCCAGTACTTC
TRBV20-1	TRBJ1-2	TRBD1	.	CSAPVRGGLGNYGYTF	TGCAGTGCTCCTGTTAGAGGGGGCCTCGGTAACTATGGCTACACCTTC
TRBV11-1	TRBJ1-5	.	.	CASSKGQDQPQHF	TGTGCCAGCAGCAAGGGCCAAGATCAGCCCCAGCATTTT
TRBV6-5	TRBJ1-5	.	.	CASSYGVSNQPQHF	TGTGCCAGCAGTTACGGGGTTTCCAATCAGCCCCAGCATTTT
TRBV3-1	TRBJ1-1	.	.	CASSPPGWSTEAFF	TGTGCCAGCAGCCCCCCGGGGTGGAGCACTGAAGCTTTCTTT
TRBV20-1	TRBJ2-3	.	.	CSATPGPNTDTQYF	TGCAGTGCCACACCGGGACCGAACACAGATACGCAGTATTTT
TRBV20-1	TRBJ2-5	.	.	CSARDISYKDSLWETQYF	TGCAGTGCTAGAGACATTAGCTACAAGGACTCCCTGTGGGAGACCCAGTACTTC
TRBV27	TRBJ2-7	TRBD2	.	CASSVSVAGGQYF	TGTGCCAGCAGTGTATCGGTAGCGGGGGGGCAGTACTTC
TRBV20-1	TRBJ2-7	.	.	CSASLRKGLSCEQYF	TGCAGTGCTAGCCTTCGCAAGGGGCTTTCCTGCGAGCAGTACTTC
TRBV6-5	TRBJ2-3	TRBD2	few	CASSYAGLAGASTDTQYF	TGTGCCAGCAGTTACGCAGGACTAGCGGGGGCTAGCACAGATACGCAGTATTTT
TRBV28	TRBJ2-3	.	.	CASSLGGFGEGKTDTQYF	TGTGCCAGCAGTTTAGGGGGGTTTGGGGAAGGGAAGACAGATACGCAGTATTTT
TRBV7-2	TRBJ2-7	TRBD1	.	CASSLTQGVNEQYF	TGTGCCAGCAGCTTAACTCAGGGGGTGAACGAGCAGTACTTC
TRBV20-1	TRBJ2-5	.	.	CSATDSKGRETQYF	TGCAGTGCCACAGACAGCAAGGGCCGAGAGACCCAGTACTTC
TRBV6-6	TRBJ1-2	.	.	CASSQEPYGYTF	TGTGCCAGCAGTCAAGAGCCCTATGGCTACACCTTC
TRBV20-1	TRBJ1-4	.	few	CSARIGAGWNEKLFF	TGCAGTGCTAGGATCGGGGCAGGGTGGAACGAAAAACTGTTTTTT